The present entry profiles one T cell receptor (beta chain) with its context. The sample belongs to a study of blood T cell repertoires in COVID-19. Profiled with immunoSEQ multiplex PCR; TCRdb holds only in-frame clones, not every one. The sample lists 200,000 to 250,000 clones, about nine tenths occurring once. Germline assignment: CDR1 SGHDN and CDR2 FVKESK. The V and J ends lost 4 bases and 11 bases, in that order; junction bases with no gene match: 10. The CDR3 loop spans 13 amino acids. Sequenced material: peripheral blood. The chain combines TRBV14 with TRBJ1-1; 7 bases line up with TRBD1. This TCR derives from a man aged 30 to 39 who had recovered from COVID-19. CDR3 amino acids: CASSPHRTGGAFF. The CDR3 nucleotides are TGTGCCAGCAGCCCCCACCGGACAGGTGGGGCTTTCTTT.